The 2 T cell receptor beta chains below come from one sample, sequenced in a study of T cell changes during pregnancy in multiple sclerosis. Here immunoSEQ multiplex PCR was the method, and the copy in TCRdb shows in-frame clones only, minus some. The sample lists approximately 85,000 clones, roughly nine tenths seen once, with 2.5% to 3% in the top ten. The material sequenced was peripheral blood, taken in the first trimester of pregnancy. These receptor sequences come from a female donor with multiple sclerosis, enrolled in a pregnancy study.

The chain carries TRBV27 and TRBJ1-4; 8 bases match TRBD1. The CDR3 length is 14 residues. With V trimmed by 5 bases and J by 10 bases, 9 bases remained unmatched. CDR1 and CDR2 (germline): MNHEY, SMNVEV (reference sequence). The CDR3 is CASSPGTGRGKLFF. In DNA form, the CDR3 reads TGTGCCAGCAGTCCGGGGACAGGCCGCGGAAAACTGTTTTTT.

This rearrangement joins TRBV4-2 to TRBJ2-3; the D gene is possibly TRBD1 (5 bases). The ends were cut back, 1 base at V and 1 base at J, with 6 bases in the middle. The germline gives CDR1 LGHNA, CDR2 YNFKEQ. The CDR3 extends over 14 amino acids. This CDR3 is CASSQAQGTDTQYF. Here the CDR3 DNA reads TGTGCCAGCAGCCAAGCACAGGGCACAGATACGCAGTATTTT.